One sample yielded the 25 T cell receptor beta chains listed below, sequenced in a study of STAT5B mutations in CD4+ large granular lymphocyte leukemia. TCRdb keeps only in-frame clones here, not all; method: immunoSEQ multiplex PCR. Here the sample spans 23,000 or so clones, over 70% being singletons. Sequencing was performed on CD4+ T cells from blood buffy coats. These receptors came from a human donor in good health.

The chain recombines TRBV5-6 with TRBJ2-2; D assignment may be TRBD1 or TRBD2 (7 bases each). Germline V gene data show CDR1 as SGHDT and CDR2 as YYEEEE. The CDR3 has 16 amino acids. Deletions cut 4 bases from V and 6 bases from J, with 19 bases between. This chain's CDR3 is CASSDSGRGGPGELFF. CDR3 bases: TGTGCCAGCAGCGATTCGGGCAGGGGGGGCCCCGGGGAGCTGTTTTTT.

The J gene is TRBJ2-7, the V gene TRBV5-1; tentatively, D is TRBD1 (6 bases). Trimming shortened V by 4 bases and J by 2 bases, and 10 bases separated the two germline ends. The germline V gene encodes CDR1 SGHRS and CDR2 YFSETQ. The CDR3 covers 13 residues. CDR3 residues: CASSPGQTYEQYF. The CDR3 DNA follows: TGCGCCAGCAGCCCCGGACAGACCTACGAGCAGTACTTC.

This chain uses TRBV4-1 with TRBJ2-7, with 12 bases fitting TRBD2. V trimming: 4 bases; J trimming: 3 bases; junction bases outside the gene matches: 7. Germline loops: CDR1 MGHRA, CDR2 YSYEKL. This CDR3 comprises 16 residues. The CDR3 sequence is CASSPQTSGSVYEQYF. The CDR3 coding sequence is TGCGCCAGCAGCCCCCAGACTAGCGGGAGTGTCTACGAGCAGTACTTC.

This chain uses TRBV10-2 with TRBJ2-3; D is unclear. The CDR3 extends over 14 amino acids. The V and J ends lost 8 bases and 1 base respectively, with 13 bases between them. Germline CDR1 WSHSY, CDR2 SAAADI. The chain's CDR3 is CASFDRARTDTQYF. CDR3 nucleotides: TGCGCCAGCTTTGACCGAGCCCGCACAGATACGCAGTATTTT.

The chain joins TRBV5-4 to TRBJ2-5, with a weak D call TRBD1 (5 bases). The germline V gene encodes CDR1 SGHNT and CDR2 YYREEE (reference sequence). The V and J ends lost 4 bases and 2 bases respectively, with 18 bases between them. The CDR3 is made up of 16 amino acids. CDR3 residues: CASSKRQFQVQETQYF. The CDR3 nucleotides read TGTGCCAGCAGCAAAAGACAGTTCCAAGTTCAAGAGACCCAGTACTTC.

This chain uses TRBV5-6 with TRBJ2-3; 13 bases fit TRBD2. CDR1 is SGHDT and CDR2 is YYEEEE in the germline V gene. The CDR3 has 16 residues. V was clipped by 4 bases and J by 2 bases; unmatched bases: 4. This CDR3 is CASSRLAGGTTDTQYF. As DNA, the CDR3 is TGTGCCAGCAGCCGACTAGCGGGAGGTACCACAGATACGCAGTATTTT. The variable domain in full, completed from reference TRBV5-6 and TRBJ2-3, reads DAGVTQSPTHLIKTRGQQVTLRCSPKSGHDTVSWYQQALGQGPQFIFQYYEEEERQRGNFPDRFSGHQFPNYSSELNVNALLLGDSALYLCASSRLAGGTTDTQYFGPGTRLTVL.

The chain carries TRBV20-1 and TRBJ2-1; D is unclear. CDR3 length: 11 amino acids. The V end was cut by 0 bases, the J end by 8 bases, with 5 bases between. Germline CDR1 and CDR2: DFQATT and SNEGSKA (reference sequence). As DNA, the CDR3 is TGCAGTGCTAGAGATGGTGATGAGCAGTTCTTC. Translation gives CSARDGDEQFF.

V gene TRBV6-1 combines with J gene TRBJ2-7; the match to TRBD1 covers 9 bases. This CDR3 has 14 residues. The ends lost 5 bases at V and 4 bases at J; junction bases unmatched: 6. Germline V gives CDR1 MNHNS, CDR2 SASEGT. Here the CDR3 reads CASSRDRDLYEQYF. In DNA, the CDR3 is TGTGCCAGCAGTAGGGACAGGGACCTTTACGAGCAGTACTTC.

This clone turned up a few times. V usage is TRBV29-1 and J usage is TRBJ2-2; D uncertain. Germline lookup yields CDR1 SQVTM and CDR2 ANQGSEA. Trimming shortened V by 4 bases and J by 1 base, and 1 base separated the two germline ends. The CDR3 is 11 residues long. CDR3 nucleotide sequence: TGCAGCGTTGTGAACACCGGGGAGCTGTTTTTT. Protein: CSVVNTGELFF.

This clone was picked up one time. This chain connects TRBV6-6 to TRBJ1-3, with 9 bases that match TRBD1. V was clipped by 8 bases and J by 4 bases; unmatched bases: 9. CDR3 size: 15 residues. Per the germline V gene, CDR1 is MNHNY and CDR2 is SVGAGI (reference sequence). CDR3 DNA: TGTGCCAGCGCACAGCCGGGACAGGGAGGAAACACCATATATTTT. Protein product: CASAQPGQGGNTIYF.

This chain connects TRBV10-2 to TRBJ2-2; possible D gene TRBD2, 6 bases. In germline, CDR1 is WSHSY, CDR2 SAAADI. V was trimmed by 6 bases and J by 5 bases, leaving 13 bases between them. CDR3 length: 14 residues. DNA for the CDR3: TGCGCCAGCAGAACGGGGGTCACGACCGGGGAGCTGTTTTTT. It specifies CASRTGVTTGELFF.

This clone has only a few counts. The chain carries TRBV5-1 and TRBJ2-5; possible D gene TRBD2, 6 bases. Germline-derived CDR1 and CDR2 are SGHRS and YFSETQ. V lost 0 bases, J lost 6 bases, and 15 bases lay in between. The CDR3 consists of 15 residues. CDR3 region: CASSLGTYGSQTQYF. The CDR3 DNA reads TGCGCCAGCAGCTTGGGGACCTACGGGAGCCAGACCCAGTACTTC.

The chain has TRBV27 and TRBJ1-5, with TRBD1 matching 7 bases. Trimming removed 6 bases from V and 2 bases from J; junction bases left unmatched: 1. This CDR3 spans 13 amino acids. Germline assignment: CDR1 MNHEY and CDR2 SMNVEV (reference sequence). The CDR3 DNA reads TGTGCCAGCAGAACAGGGGGCAATCAGCCCCAGCATTTT. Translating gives CASRTGGNQPQHF.

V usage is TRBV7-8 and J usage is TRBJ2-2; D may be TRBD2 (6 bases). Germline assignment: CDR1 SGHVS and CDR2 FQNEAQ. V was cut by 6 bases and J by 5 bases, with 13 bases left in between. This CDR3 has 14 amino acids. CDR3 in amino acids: CASSYMGGTGELFF. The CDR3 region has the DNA TGTGCCAGCAGTTACATGGGGGGAACCGGGGAGCTGTTTTTT.

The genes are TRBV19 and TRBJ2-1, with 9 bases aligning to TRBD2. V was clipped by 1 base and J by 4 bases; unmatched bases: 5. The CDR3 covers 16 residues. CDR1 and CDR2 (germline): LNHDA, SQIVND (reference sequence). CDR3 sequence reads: CASSIAGLAGYNEQFF. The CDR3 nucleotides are TGTGCCAGTAGTATAGCCGGGCTAGCGGGGTACAATGAGCAGTTCTTC.

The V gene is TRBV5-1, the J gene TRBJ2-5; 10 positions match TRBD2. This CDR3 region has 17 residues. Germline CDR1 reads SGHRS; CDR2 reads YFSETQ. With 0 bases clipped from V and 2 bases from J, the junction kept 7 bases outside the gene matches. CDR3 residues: CASSLAGVAGGQETQYF. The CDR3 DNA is TGCGCCAGCAGCTTGGCCGGGGTAGCGGGAGGACAAGAGACCCAGTACTTC.

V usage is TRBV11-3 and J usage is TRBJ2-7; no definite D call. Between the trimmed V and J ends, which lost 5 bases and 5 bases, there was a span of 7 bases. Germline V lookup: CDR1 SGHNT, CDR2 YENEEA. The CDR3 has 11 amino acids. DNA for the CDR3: TGTGCCAGCAGCCAGACCAACGAGCAGTACTTC. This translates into CASSQTNEQYF.

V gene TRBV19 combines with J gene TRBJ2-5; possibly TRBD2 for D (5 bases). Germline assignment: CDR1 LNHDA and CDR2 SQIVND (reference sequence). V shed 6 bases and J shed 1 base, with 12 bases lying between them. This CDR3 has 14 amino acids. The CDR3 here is CASRLSGSQETQYF. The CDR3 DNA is TGTGCCAGTAGATTAAGCGGCAGCCAAGAGACCCAGTACTTC. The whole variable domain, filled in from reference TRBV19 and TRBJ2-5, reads DGGITQSPKYLFRKEGQNVTLSCEQNLNHDAMYWYRQDPGQGLRLIYYSQIVNDFQKGDIAEGYSVSREKKESFPLTVTSAQKNPTAFYLCASRLSGSQETQYFGPGTRLLVL.

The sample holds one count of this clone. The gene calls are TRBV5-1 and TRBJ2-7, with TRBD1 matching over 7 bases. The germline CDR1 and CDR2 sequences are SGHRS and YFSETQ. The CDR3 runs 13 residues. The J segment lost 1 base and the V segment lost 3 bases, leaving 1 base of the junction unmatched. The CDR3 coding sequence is TGCGCCAGCAGCTGGACAGGTTCCTACGAGCAGTACTTC. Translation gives CASSWTGSYEQYF.

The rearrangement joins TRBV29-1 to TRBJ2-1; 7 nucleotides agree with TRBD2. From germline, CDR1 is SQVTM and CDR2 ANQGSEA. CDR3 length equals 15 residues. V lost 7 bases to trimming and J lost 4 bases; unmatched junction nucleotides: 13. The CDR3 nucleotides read TGCAGCGGCTCCCTAGCGGCCGTAGGGTACAATGAGCAGTTCTTC. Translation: CSGSLAAVGYNEQFF.

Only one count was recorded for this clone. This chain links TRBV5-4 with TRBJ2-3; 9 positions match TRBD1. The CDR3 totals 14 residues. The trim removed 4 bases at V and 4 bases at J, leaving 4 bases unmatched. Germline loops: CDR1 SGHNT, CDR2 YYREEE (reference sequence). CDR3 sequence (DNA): TGTGCCAGCAGCACAGGACAGGGGCCAGATACGCAGTATTTT. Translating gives CASSTGQGPDTQYF.

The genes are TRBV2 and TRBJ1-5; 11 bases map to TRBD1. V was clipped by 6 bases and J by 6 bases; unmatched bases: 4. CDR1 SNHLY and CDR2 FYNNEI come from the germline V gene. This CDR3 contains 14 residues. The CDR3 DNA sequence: TGTGCCAGCAGCGGACAGGGGGCAGGTCAGCCCCAGCATTTT. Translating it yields CASSGQGAGQPQHF.

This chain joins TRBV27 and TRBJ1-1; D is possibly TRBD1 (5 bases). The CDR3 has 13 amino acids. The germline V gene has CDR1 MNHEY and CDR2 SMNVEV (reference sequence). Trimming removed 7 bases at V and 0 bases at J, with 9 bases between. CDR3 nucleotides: TGTGCCAGCAAAAAGACAGTGAACACTGAAGCTTTCTTT. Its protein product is CASKKTVNTEAFF.

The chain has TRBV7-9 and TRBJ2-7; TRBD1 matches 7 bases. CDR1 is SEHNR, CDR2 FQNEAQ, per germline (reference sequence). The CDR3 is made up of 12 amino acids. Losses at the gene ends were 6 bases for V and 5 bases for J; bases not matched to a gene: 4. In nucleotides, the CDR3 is TGTGCCAGCAGGTCACAGGGGCACGAGCAGTACTTC. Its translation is CASRSQGHEQYF.

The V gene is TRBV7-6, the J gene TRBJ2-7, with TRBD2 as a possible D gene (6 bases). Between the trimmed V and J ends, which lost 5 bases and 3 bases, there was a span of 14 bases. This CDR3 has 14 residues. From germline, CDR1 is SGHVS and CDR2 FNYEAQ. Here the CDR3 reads CASSRAGLYYEQYF. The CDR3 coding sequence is TGTGCCAGCAGCCGAGCGGGTTTATACTACGAGCAGTACTTC.